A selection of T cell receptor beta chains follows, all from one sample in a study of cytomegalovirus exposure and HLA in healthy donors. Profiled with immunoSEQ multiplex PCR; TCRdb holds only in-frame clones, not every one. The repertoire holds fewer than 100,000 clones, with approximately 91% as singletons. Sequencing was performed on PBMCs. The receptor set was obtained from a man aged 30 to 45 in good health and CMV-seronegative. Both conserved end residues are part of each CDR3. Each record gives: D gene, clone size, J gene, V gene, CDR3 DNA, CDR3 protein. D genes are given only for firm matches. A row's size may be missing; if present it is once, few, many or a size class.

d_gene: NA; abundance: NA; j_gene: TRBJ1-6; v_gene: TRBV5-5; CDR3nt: TGTGCCAGCAGCGGGACCGGGACAATTATTTCACCCCTCCACTTT; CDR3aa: CASSGTGTIISPLHF
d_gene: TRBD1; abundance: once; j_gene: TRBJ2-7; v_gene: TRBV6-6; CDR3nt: TGTGCCAGCACCCTTTCGGGGACAGGGGGCGAGCAGTACTTC; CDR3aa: CASTLSGTGGEQYF
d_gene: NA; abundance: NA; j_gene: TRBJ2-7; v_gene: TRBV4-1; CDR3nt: TGCGCCAGCAGCCAAGCGCATTTTAGCTCCTACGAGCAGTACTTC; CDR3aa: CASSQAHFSSYEQYF
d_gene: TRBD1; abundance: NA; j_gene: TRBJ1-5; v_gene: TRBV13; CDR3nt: TGTGCCAGCAGCTCCAGGGGGCCGGGTCAGCCCCAGCATTTT; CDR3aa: CASSSRGPGQPQHF
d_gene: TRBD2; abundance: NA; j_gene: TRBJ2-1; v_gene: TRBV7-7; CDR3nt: TGTGCTAGCAGCTTAGCGGGTGGGAGTACCAATGAGCAGTTCTTC; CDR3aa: CASSLAGGSTNEQFF
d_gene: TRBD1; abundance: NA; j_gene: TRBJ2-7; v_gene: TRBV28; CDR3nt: TGTGCCAGCAGTTTCTCGGGACAGCCGTACGAGCAGTACTTC; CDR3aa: CASSFSGQPYEQYF
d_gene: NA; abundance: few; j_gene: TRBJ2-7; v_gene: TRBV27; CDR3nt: TGTGCCAGCAGTCCCCGGACAGCCTCCACCTACGAGCAGTACTTC; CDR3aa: CASSPRTASTYEQYF
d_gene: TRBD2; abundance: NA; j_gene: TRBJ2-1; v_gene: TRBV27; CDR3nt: TGTGCCAGCAGACTAGCGGGGAACAATGAGCAGTTCTTC; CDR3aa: CASRLAGNNEQFF
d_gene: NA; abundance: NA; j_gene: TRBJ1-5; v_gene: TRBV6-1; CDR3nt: TGTGCCAGCACGGGGGGGCCCAATCAGCCCCAGCATTTT; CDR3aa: CASTGGPNQPQHF
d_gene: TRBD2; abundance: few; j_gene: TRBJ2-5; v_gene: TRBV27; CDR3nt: TGTGCCAGCAGTTTTAGCGGGAGGGCCGGGACCCAGTACTTC; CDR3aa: CASSFSGRAGTQYF
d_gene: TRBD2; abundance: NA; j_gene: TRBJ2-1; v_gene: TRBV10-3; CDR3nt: TGTGCCATCAGCTCCCTTAGGACTAGCGGGGGGGCCAATGAGCAGTTCTTC; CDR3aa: CAISSLRTSGGANEQFF
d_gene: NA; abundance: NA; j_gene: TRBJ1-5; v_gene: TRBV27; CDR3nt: TGTGCCAGCAGTTTATCTCTTGGAGGGGCTAATCAGCCCCAGCATTTT; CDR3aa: CASSLSLGGANQPQHF
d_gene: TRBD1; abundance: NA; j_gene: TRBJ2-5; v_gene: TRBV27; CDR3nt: TGTGCCAGCAGGGGGACAGGCCGACAAGAGACCCAGTACTTC; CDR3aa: CASRGTGRQETQYF